A single sample gave rise to the 20 T cell receptor beta chains below, sequenced in a study of Ad26.COV2.S vaccination and SARS-CoV-2 variants. Measured with immunoSEQ multiplex PCR; TCRdb has only the in-frame clones, and not every one. The sample lists some 350,000 clones, 75% to 90% occurring once. Treatment meaning: roughly 20 received Ad26.COV2.S at low or high dose, single or two shots; roughly five received placebo; per-sample allocation not given. Specimen acquisition occurred on day 63 following the initial vaccine or placebo injection. Sample: peripheral blood, taken in a trial of Ad26.COV2.S vaccine versus placebo. These receptors were obtained from a person between 18 and 65 years old who received the Ad26.COV2.S COVID-19 vaccine or a placebo.

The rearrangement links TRBV19 to TRBJ1-1, with TRBD1 as a possible D gene (5 bases). In germline, CDR1 is LNHDA, CDR2 SQIVND (reference sequence). The length of the CDR3 is 14 residues. V was pared by 7 bases and J by 5 bases, with 17 bases between. CDR3 DNA sequence: TGTGCCAGTAAAATCACGGGACTTGGGACTGAAGCTTTCTTT. This sequence encodes CASKITGLGTEAFF.

The chain is built from TRBV7-9 and TRBJ2-2; 9 bases map to TRBD1. From germline, CDR1 is SEHNR and CDR2 FQNEAQ (reference sequence). The CDR3 length is 15 residues. Unmatched junction bases numbered 3, after V lost 2 bases and J lost 5 bases. In DNA form, the CDR3 reads TGTGCCAGCAGCTTATGGGACAGGGATACCGGGGAGCTGTTTTTT. It encodes CASSLWDRDTGELFF.

The chain recombines TRBV6-5 with TRBJ2-5; D remains ambiguous. Trimming pared 0 bases from V and 5 bases from J, leaving 16 bases between. CDR1 is MNHEY, CDR2 SVGAGI, per germline. The CDR3 runs to 16 residues. The CDR3: CASSYSGQNLWETQYF. CDR3 in DNA: TGTGCCAGCAGTTACTCGGGCCAAAATTTGTGGGAGACCCAGTACTTC.

V usage is TRBV19 and J usage is TRBJ2-7; no clear D gene. The V and J ends lost 2 bases and 7 bases respectively, with 15 bases between them. The CDR3 runs to 14 residues. Per the germline V gene, CDR1 is LNHDA and CDR2 is SQIVND (reference sequence). CDR3 region: CASSITDLHKEQYF. CDR3 nucleotide sequence: TGTGCCAGTAGTATAACAGACCTACACAAGGAGCAGTACTTC.

J is TRBJ2-1 and V is TRBV10-1; TRBD2 matches at 11 bases. J gave up 7 bases and V 1 base, and 3 bases lay outside the gene matches. The germline V gene encodes CDR1 WNHNN and CDR2 SYGVQD (reference sequence). CDR3 length equals 15 residues. In nucleotides, the CDR3 is TGCGCCAGCAGTGAGTTAGCGGGGGGGCGGAATGAGCAGTTCTTC. Encoded protein: CASSELAGGRNEQFF.

V usage is TRBV6-2 or TRBV6-3 and J usage is TRBJ2-3; TRBD2 aligns across 11 bases. V trimming: 6 bases; J trimming: 4 bases; junction bases outside the gene matches: 6. CDR3 length: 15 residues. Germline V gene data show CDR1 as MNHEY and CDR2 as SVGEGT. For the CDR3, the DNA is TGTGCCAGCAGCGATAGCGGGGGGGCTGCAGATACGCAGTATTTT. Its protein is CASSDSGGAADTQYF.

The DNA of the CDR3 is TGTGCCTGGAGTGTAGGGCCTTCTAACTATGGCTACACCTTC. This gives the protein CAWSVGPSNYGYTF. The rearrangement uses TRBV30 and TRBJ1-2, with D uncertain. This CDR3 region has 14 residues. Trimming shortened V by 0 bases and J by 0 bases, and 8 bases separated the two germline ends. Germline lookup yields CDR1 GTSNPN and CDR2 SVGIG (reference sequence).

J is TRBJ1-3 and V is TRBV7-6; D gene ambiguous. Per the germline V gene, CDR1 is SGHVS and CDR2 is FNYEAQ. V lost 0 bases and J lost 0, with 6 bases in between. This CDR3 contains 15 residues. The CDR3 reads CASSLAEDSGNTIYF. In DNA, the CDR3 is TGTGCCAGCAGCTTAGCAGAGGACTCTGGAAACACCATATATTTT. Based on the CDR3 plus reference TRBV7-6 and TRBJ1-3, the full variable domain is GAGVSQSPRYKVTKRGQDVALRCDPISGHVSLYWYRQALGQGPEFLTYFNYEAQQDKSGLPNDRFSAERPEGSISTLTIQRTEQRDSAMYRCASSLAEDSGNTIYFGEGSWLTVV.

The chain links TRBV11-2 to TRBJ2-6; 8 bases align to TRBD2. Germline V gives CDR1 SGHAT, CDR2 FQNNGV. V was clipped by 4 bases and J by 0 bases; unmatched bases: 11. The CDR3 is 19 residues long. The CDR3 reads CASSSPPGRGVSGANVLTF. CDR3 sequence (DNA): TGTGCCAGCAGCTCGCCCCCGGGGCGGGGGGTCTCTGGGGCCAACGTCCTGACTTTC.

This clone was seen a handful of times. This CDR3 is CASDRGQPDTQYF. CDR3 bases: TGTGCCAGTGACAGGGGGCAACCAGATACGCAGTATTTT. The V gene is TRBV19, the J gene TRBJ2-3, with 10 nucleotides matching TRBD1. J lost 4 bases, V lost 8 bases, and 3 bases had no gene match. Germline-derived CDR1 and CDR2 are LNHDA and SQIVND (reference sequence). CDR3 length: 13 amino acids.

V usage is TRBV14 and J usage is TRBJ1-2; TRBD1 is a possible D gene (5 bases). The length of the CDR3 is 18 residues. V lost 6 bases and J 7 bases, leaving 30 bases between the germline ends. Germline V lookup: CDR1 SGHDN, CDR2 FVKESK. CDR3 nucleotides: TGTGCCAGCAGTATTGACCGGGACGGACGACTTGGAGTAGCTGGCTACACCTTC. Its protein product is CASSIDRDGRLGVAGYTF.

The rearrangement uses TRBV19 and TRBJ1-2, with a tentative D call TRBD1 (5 bases). CDR1 and CDR2 from the germline V gene are LNHDA and SQIVND (reference sequence). The CDR3 covers 13 residues. V was cut by 9 bases and J by 4 bases, with 15 bases left in between. CDR3 loop: CASTGPHVYGYTF. The CDR3, as DNA: TGTGCCAGCACAGGACCCCACGTCTATGGCTACACCTTC. Full variable domain (missing parts from reference TRBV19 and TRBJ1-2): DGGITQSPKYLFRKEGQNVTLSCEQNLNHDAMYWYRQDPGQGLRLIYYSQIVNDFQKGDIAEGYSVSREKKESFPLTVTSAQKNPTAFYLCASTGPHVYGYTFGSGTRLTVV.

This rearrangement joins TRBV7-2 to TRBJ2-1; 9 bases match TRBD2. Germline V gene sequence: CDR1 SGHTA, CDR2 FQGNSA. The junction had 11 bases not matched to a gene; V was cut back by 1 base and J by 13 bases. This CDR3 spans 15 amino acids. The CDR3 is CASSLDLAGASLQFF. The CDR3 coding sequence is TGTGCCAGCAGCTTAGATTTAGCGGGAGCCAGCCTCCAGTTCTTC.

This chain links TRBV28 with TRBJ2-2; D is uncertain. CDR1 and CDR2 (germline): MDHEN, SYDVKM. V gave up 3 bases and J gave up 4 bases, with 6 bases separating them. There are 13 residues in the CDR3. The DNA for the CDR3 is TGTGCCAGCAGTTTCACTACCACCGGGGAGCTGTTTTTT. Encoded protein: CASSFTTTGELFF.

In this sample, this clone turned up a few times. This chain uses TRBV6-1 with TRBJ1-2; D gene ambiguous. The germline V gene has CDR1 MNHNS and CDR2 SASEGT. V lost 1 base and J 5 bases, leaving 5 bases between the germline ends. The CDR3 runs 12 residues. CDR3 DNA sequence: TGTGCCAGCAGTGAAGTCCTATATGGCTACACCTTC. As protein: CASSEVLYGYTF.

V and J are TRBV6-2 or TRBV6-3 and TRBJ1-4; D uncertain. The CDR3 spans 15 residues. Looked up from germline, CDR1 is MNHEY and CDR2 is SVGEGT. The ends were cut back, 2 bases at V and 4 bases at J, with 11 bases in the middle. This CDR3 reads CASSYSPGDNEKLFF. In DNA, the CDR3 is TGTGCCAGCAGTTACAGCCCAGGTGATAATGAAAAACTGTTTTTT.

This rearrangement joins TRBV30 to TRBJ1-2; D is possibly TRBD1 (6 bases). The V gene's germline CDR1 is GTSNPN and CDR2 SVGIG (reference sequence). Trimming pared 6 bases from V and 8 bases from J, leaving 13 bases between. The CDR3 covers 11 residues. The CDR3 nucleotides read TGTGCCTGTACAGGGCTAGAAGGCTACACCTTC. Its translation: CACTGLEGYTF.

For the CDR3, the DNA is TGTGCCAGCAGCCCAGCCGGGACAGGGGGCGCGGGTGGCTACACCTTC. Encoded protein: CASSPAGTGGAGGYTF. The chain couples TRBV4-2 to TRBJ1-2; 12 bases match TRBD1. The CDR3 is 16 residues long. Germline assignment: CDR1 LGHNA and CDR2 YNFKEQ. V trimming: 4 bases; J trimming: 7 bases; junction bases outside the gene matches: 10.

The rearrangement links TRBV4-3 to TRBJ2-3, with 9 bases that match TRBD2. CDR1 and CDR2 from the germline V gene are LGHNA and YSLEER. This CDR3 spans 16 amino acids. The trim removed 0 bases at V and 3 bases at J, leaving 4 bases unmatched. The CDR3 is CASSQEGTSGTDTQYF. The CDR3 nucleotides read TGCGCCAGCAGCCAAGAGGGAACTAGCGGGACAGATACGCAGTATTTT.

The chain joins TRBV4-3 to TRBJ2-7; D is possibly TRBD2 (6 bases). V lost 4 bases, J lost 6 bases, and 19 bases lay in between. CDR1 is LGHNA and CDR2 is YSLEER in the germline V gene. The length of the CDR3 is 15 residues. The CDR3 bases are TGCGCCAGCAGCCCGTCCTTGGGGGGATCTGGCGAGCAGTACTTC. The encoded protein is CASSPSLGGSGEQYF.